The rows below give T cell receptor beta chains drawn from one sample of a study of T cell clones after liver transplantation. Profiled with immunoSEQ multiplex PCR; TCRdb holds only in-frame clones, not every one. The table has under 20,000 clones, approximately 90% seen once. Source: CD8+ T cells from blood, taken approximately 3.5 years after liver transplant. These receptors all come from a human patient who received a liver transplant. These T cells may partly come from the graft donor. CDR3s include the opening cysteine and the closing phenylalanine or tryptophan. D genes are given only for firm matches. Clone size is not always given. Where it is, it says once, few, many or a class for expanded clones.

14 | . | . | TRBJ1-1 | TRBV19 | CASSTRSLTTEAFF | TGTGCCAGTAGTACGAGGTCATTAACCACTGAAGCTTTCTTT
13 | . | . | TRBJ2-5 | TRBV11-2 | CASSFSGPETQYF | TGTGCCAGCAGCTTCTCAGGGCCCGAGACCCAGTACTTC
11 | few | . | TRBJ2-5 | TRBV27 | CASSWGETQYF | TGTGCCAGCTCCTGGGGGGAGACCCAGTACTTC
13 | . | . | TRBJ2-7 | TRBV28 | CASSSWSAYEQYF | TGTGCCAGCAGTTCGTGGAGTGCCTACGAGCAGTACTTC
16 | . | TRBD2 | TRBJ2-5 | TRBV27 | CASSQLAGGNQETQYF | TGTGCCAGCAGCCAACTAGCGGGAGGGAACCAAGAGACCCAGTACTTC
16 | . | . | TRBJ2-1 | TRBV4-1 | CASRPTPISSYNEQFF | TGCGCCAGCAGACCGACTCCGATTAGCTCCTACAATGAGCAGTTCTTC
16 | . | TRBD1 | TRBJ2-7 | TRBV19 | CASSIGEGQVRYEQYF | TGTGCCAGTAGTATAGGTGAGGGACAGGTCCGCTACGAGCAGTACTTC
13 | . | . | TRBJ1-2 | TRBV27 | CASSLGSNYGYTF | TGTGCCAGCAGTTTAGGGTCTAACTATGGCTACACCTTC
14 | . | . | TRBJ2-7 | TRBV6-5 | CASIPDPFAYEQYF | TGTGCCAGCATCCCAGACCCATTCGCCTACGAGCAGTACTTC
15 | . | TRBD2 | TRBJ2-2 | TRBV9 | CASSRGEGRAGELFF | TGTGCCAGCAGCCGCGGAGAAGGGAGGGCCGGGGAGCTGTTTTTT
15 | . | TRBD2 | TRBJ2-1 | TRBV28 | CASSLGTSAFDEQFF | TGTGCCAGCAGTTTAGGGACTAGCGCGTTCGATGAGCAGTTCTTC
12 | . | . | TRBJ2-5 | TRBV6-5 | CASSTGPETQYF | TGTGCCAGCAGTACAGGGCCAGAGACCCAGTACTTC
13 | . | . | TRBJ2-1 | TRBV28 | CASSAPDGNEQFF | TGTGCCAGCAGTGCTCCCGATGGCAATGAGCAGTTCTTC
14 | . | . | TRBJ2-7 | TRBV9 | CASSEGGNPYEQYF | TGTGCCAGCAGCGAGGGCGGAAATCCCTACGAGCAGTACTTC
14 | . | . | TRBJ1-2 | TRBV6-5 | CASSYSSSAYGYTF | TGTGCCAGCAGTTACTCGTCGTCAGCCTATGGCTACACCTTC
15 | . | . | TRBJ1-3 | TRBV28 | CASSPRTARGNTIYF | TGTGCCAGCAGTCCCCGGACAGCTCGGGGAAACACCATATATTTT
13 | . | . | TRBJ2-7 | TRBV6-6 | CASSYGTTHEQYF | TGTGCCAGCAGTTACGGAACGACGCACGAGCAGTACTTC
15 | . | TRBD1 | TRBJ2-7 | TRBV27 | CASSLWGTGDHEQYF | TGTGCCAGCAGTTTATGGGGGACAGGGGACCACGAGCAGTACTTC
15 | . | . | TRBJ2-1 | TRBV9 | CASSVAGHLYNEQFF | TGTGCCAGCAGCGTAGCGGGACACCTCTACAATGAGCAGTTCTTC
14 | . | . | TRBJ2-5 | TRBV28 | CASRVAGLGETQYF | TGTGCCAGCAGAGTTGCGGGACTGGGCGAGACCCAGTACTTC
17 | few | . | TRBJ2-2 | TRBV9 | CASSGNYRSANTGELFF | TGTGCCAGCAGCGGAAACTACAGGTCCGCGAACACCGGGGAGCTGTTTTTT
13 | . | . | TRBJ1-1 | TRBV7-2 | CASSQVWNTEAFF | TGTGCCAGCAGCCAAGTCTGGAACACTGAAGCTTTCTTT